The clone carrying this TCR beta chain was found a few times. Its target is unknown. The sample is drawn from a study of PD-1 blockade in classical Hodgkin lymphoma. Study-level background: Every 2 weeks, patients got 3 mg/kg intravenous nivolumab.

Time point given: cycle 4 day 1 (C4D1), after more than five weeks of nivolumab. Exposure to brentuximab vedotin varied, and each patient had relapsed following autologous stem cell transplantation. Negative magnetic selection isolated CD4+ T cells from thawed PBMCs. TCRdb keeps only in-frame clones here, not all; method: immunoSEQ multiplex PCR. The table has approximately 28,000 clones, roughly 80% seen once. Germline V gene sequence: CDR1 SGHVS, CDR2 FQNEAQ. Between the trimmed V and J ends, which lost 1 base and 3 bases, there was a span of 13 bases. This CDR3 comprises 15 residues. Findings of the study overall: Complete responders started with a diversity level that resembled newly diagnosed patients at baseline. Undefined causes, possibly disease activity or prior therapy, underlie the repertoire differences.

The chain combines TRBV7-8 with TRBJ2-7, with a possible D match to TRBD1 (5 bases). The TCR was taken from a human donor with classical Hodgkin lymphoma. Specimen: CD4+ T cells from blood, collected before the fourth cycle of nivolumab. Here the CDR3 DNA reads TGTGCCAGCAGCTTAGGGGCAGGGAAGTTCTACGAGCAGTACTTC. This encodes CASSLGAGKFYEQYF. The entire variable domain, with the rest obtained from reference TRBV7-8 and TRBJ2-7, is as follows: GAGVSQSPRYKVAKRGQDVALRCDPISGHVSLFWYQQALGQGPEFLTYFQNEAQLDKSGLPSDRFFAERPEGSVSTLKIQRTQQEDSAVYLCASSLGAGKFYEQYFGPGTRLTVT.